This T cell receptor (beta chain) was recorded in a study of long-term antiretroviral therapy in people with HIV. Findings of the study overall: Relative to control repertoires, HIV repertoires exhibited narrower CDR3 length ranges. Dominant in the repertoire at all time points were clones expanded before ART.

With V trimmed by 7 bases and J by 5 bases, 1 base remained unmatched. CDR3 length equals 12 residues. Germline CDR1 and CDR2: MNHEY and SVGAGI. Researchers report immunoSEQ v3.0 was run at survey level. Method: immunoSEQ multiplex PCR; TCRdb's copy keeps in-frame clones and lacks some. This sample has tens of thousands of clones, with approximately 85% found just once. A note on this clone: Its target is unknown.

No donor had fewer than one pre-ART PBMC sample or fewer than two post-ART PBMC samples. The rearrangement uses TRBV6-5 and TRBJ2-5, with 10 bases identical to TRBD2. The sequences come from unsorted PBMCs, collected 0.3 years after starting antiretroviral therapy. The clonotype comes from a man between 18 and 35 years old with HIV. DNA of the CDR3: TGTGCCAGCACGGGACTAGCGGAGACCCAGTACTTC. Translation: CASTGLAETQYF.